What follows are 11 T cell receptor beta chains derived from one specimen sequenced in a study of T cell responses to AZD1222 COVID-19 vaccine. Only in-frame clones appear in the TCRdb table, and some are missing; sequencing was by immunoSEQ multiplex PCR. The sample shows roughly 170,000 clones, around 94% of them seen only once. Specimen: peripheral blood, collected 28 days after the second AZD1222 dose. Source of these receptors: an adult who received the AZD1222 COVID-19 vaccine.

This chain connects TRBV10-2 to TRBJ1-1; D not certain. There are 13 residues in the CDR3. Germline values: CDR1 WSHSY, CDR2 SAAADI. V lost 11 bases, J lost 2 bases, and 15 bases lay in between. The CDR3 coding sequence is TGCGCCGGGCGAAACAGCGGCAACACTGAAGCTTTCTTT. Amino acids: CAGRNSGNTEAFF.

The chain recombines TRBV6-5 with TRBJ1-5; D is perhaps TRBD1 (5 bases). Trimming took 2 bases from V and 3 from J, leaving 8 bases between them. This CDR3 has 14 amino acids. CDR1 is MNHEY and CDR2 is SVGAGI in the germline V gene. The CDR3 sequence: CASSYGRANQPQHF. DNA of the CDR3: TGTGCCAGCAGTTACGGCAGGGCCAATCAGCCCCAGCATTTT.

Only one count was recorded for this clone. V gene TRBV27 combines with J gene TRBJ2-3, with 16 positions matching TRBD2. Losses at the gene ends were 4 bases for V and 14 bases for J; bases not matched to a gene: 15. Per germline, CDR1 MNHEY and CDR2 SMNVEV (reference sequence). The CDR3 runs to 17 residues. In DNA, the CDR3 is TGTGCCAGCAGTTCCCCCGGGACTAGCGGGAGGGGGAGGGGCTCGTATTTT. Its protein product is CASSSPGTSGRGRGSYF.

This chain uses TRBV6-4 with TRBJ1-1; 9 positions agree with TRBD1. Losses at the gene ends were 6 bases for V and 3 bases for J; bases not matched to a gene: 8. Germline values: CDR1 MRHNA, CDR2 SNTAGT. The CDR3 is made up of 15 amino acids. The chain's CDR3 is CASRPSGTGHTEAFF. DNA of the CDR3: TGTGCCAGCAGGCCATCCGGGACAGGGCACACTGAAGCTTTCTTT.

This rearrangement joins TRBV9 to TRBJ1-6; no clear D gene. Per the germline V gene, CDR1 is SGDLS and CDR2 is YYNGEE. Trimming took 4 bases from V and 9 from J, leaving 14 bases between them. The CDR3 is made up of 14 amino acids. CDR3 residues: CASSLGVVSSPLHF. In nucleotides, the CDR3 is TGTGCCAGCAGCCTAGGAGTTGTGAGTTCACCCCTCCACTTT.

This CDR3 reads CSAKNQLPQFF. CDR3 bases: TGCAGTGCCAAAAACCAACTGCCGCAGTTCTTC. This chain joins TRBV20-1 and TRBJ2-1; D remains unclear. V was clipped by 6 bases and J by 12 bases, with 15 bases between them. This CDR3 region has 11 residues. From germline, CDR1 is DFQATT and CDR2 SNEGSKA (reference sequence).

The genes are TRBV5-4 and TRBJ2-3; 7 bases are shared with TRBD2. This CDR3 has 14 amino acids. Germline V gives CDR1 SGHNT, CDR2 YYREEE (reference sequence). After removal of 4 bases from V and 5 bases from J, the junction contained 7 bases not matched to a gene. Here the CDR3 reads CASSLKAGVDTQYF. CDR3 DNA: TGTGCCAGCAGCCTCAAGGCGGGAGTAGATACGCAGTATTTT.

The gene calls are TRBV9 and TRBJ2-1; 8 bases map to TRBD2. Trimming at V came to 0 bases and at J to 3 bases, leaving 8 bases not matched to a gene. The germline gives CDR1 SGDLS, CDR2 YYNGEE. The CDR3 has 17 residues. In DNA, the CDR3 is TGTGCCAGCAGCGTAGATGCAGCGGGAGTTATCTACAATGAGCAGTTCTTC. This encodes CASSVDAAGVIYNEQFF.

This clone was counted a single time. The rearrangement joins TRBV27 to TRBJ1-2, with a tentative D call TRBD1 (6 bases). The CDR3 totals 13 residues. Germline CDR1 reads MNHEY; CDR2 reads SMNVEV (reference sequence). Trimming took off 4 bases at V and 2 bases at J, with 8 bases between the two ends. CDR3 bases: TGTGCCAGCAGTTCAGGGGTGAACTATGGCTACACCTTC. This translates into CASSSGVNYGYTF.

The rearrangement joins TRBV25-1 to TRBJ2-1; the D gene is possibly TRBD1 (6 bases). Germline CDR1 reads MGHDK; CDR2 reads SYGVNS. The ends were cut back, 4 bases at V and 8 bases at J, with 12 bases in the middle. The CDR3 extends over 13 amino acids. The CDR3, as DNA: TGTGCCAGCAGTGCACAGGGCTTGGATGAGCAGTTCTTC. It yields the protein CASSAQGLDEQFF.

V gene TRBV7-3 combines with J gene TRBJ1-1; 8 bases match TRBD1. The ends lost 5 bases at V and 12 bases at J; junction bases unmatched: 11. CDR1 is SGHTA, CDR2 FQGTGA, per germline. This CDR3 spans 13 amino acids. Here the CDR3 reads CASSANGQGVTFF. The CDR3 DNA reads as TGTGCCAGCAGCGCAAACGGACAGGGTGTAACTTTCTTT.